These 5 T cell receptor beta chains share one sample of origin, sequenced in a study of T cells in localized non-small cell lung cancer. The repertoire was sequenced with immunoSEQ multiplex PCR; TCRdb's copy has only in-frame clones and lacks some. The sample has around 20,000 clones, around 93% seen once. This specimen consisted of peripheral blood, obtained before any cancer treatment. These receptors were taken from a woman aged 40-69 years with stage I lung adenocarcinoma.

The chain recombines TRBV10-3 with TRBJ2-7, with D tentatively TRBD1 or TRBD2 (5 bases each). V shed 4 bases and J shed 7 bases, with 11 bases lying between them. This CDR3 is 12 amino acids long. Germline V lookup: CDR1 ENHRY, CDR2 SYGVKD. The CDR3 sequence: CAISAPEGEQYF. CDR3 bases: TGTGCCATCAGTGCCCCCGAGGGGGAGCAGTACTTC.

V gene TRBV7-2 combines with J gene TRBJ1-2, with unresolved D. The CDR3 is 15 residues long. Trimming took off 2 bases at V and 4 bases at J, with 14 bases between the two ends. The germline CDR1 and CDR2 sequences are SGHTA and FQGNSA. In DNA, the CDR3 is TGTGCCAGCAGCTTATCAAGTGGGCAAACCTATGGCTACACCTTC. Its translation: CASSLSSGQTYGYTF. The entire variable domain, with the rest obtained from reference TRBV7-2 and TRBJ1-2, is as follows: GAGVSQSPSNKVTEKGKDVELRCDPISGHTALYWYRQSLGQGLEFLIYFQGNSAPDKSGLPSDRFSAERTGGSVSTLTIQRTQQEDSAVYLCASSLSSGQTYGYTFGSGTRLTVV.

The chain combines TRBV19 with TRBJ1-1, with 7 bases identical to TRBD1. Germline trimming cut 8 bases from V and 2 bases from J; bases unmatched to any gene: 8. CDR3 length: 14 residues. Germline V gene sequence: CDR1 LNHDA, CDR2 SQIVND (reference sequence). DNA for the CDR3: TGTGCCAGTGGGGAGGACAGGATAAACACTGAAGCTTTCTTT. Translating it yields CASGEDRINTEAFF.

J is TRBJ1-6 and V is TRBV4-3, with 9 nucleotides matching TRBD1. Unmatched junction bases numbered 6, after V lost 1 base and J lost 5 bases. Germline V CDR1 and CDR2: LGHNA, YSLEER. This CDR3 has 17 amino acids. CDR3 DNA sequence: TGCGCCAGCAGCCAAGCCACAGGGGGCAGCAATAATTCACCCCTCCACTTT. Protein sequence: CASSQATGGSNNSPLHF.

This clone occurred a few times. The CDR3 loop is CASSFSGNSYEQYF. Written as DNA, the CDR3 is TGTGCCAGCAGTTTTTCGGGGAACTCCTACGAGCAGTACTTC. This sequence joins TRBV27 and TRBJ2-7; D is possibly TRBD2 (5 bases). Germline V gene lookup returns CDR1 MNHEY and CDR2 SMNVEV (reference sequence). The CDR3 sequence is 14 residues long. Between the trimmed V and J ends, which lost 3 bases and 0 bases, there was a span of 9 bases.